A selection of T cell receptor beta chains follows, all from one sample in a study of Ad26.COV2.S vaccination and SARS-CoV-2 variants. Some clones are missing from TCRdb's copy, which holds only in-frame ones; the method was immunoSEQ multiplex PCR. The table includes about 440,000 clones, 80% to 95% detected once. The sequencing used peripheral blood, collected in a trial of Ad26.COV2.S vaccine versus placebo. Receptor source: a person between 18 and 60 years old who received the Ad26.COV2.S COVID-19 vaccine or a placebo. CDR3s include the opening cysteine and the closing phenylalanine or tryptophan. D genes are given only for firm matches. The size of a clone is reported for some rows only, either as once, few or many, or as a class for expanded clones.

J: TRBJ2-7; length: 15; V: TRBV28; D: TRBD2; size: NA; DNA: TGTGCCAGCAGGCCAGGACTAGCGGATACCTACGAGCAGTACTTC; CDR3: CASRPGLADTYEQYF
J: TRBJ2-7; length: 14; V: TRBV5-1; D: TRBD2; size: once; DNA: TGCGCCAGCAGTCCAGGGACTAGCATGGCCGAGCAGTACTTC; CDR3: CASSPGTSMAEQYF
J: TRBJ2-5; length: 14; V: TRBV7-2; D: NA; size: NA; DNA: TGTGCCAGCAGCAAAACAGGGACGAGAGAGACCCAGTACTTC; CDR3: CASSKTGTRETQYF
J: TRBJ2-5; length: 19; V: TRBV4-3; D: TRBD2; size: once; DNA: TGCGCCAGCAGCCAAGAGCCGGGACTAGCGGGAGCGGGGCAAGAGACCCAGTACTTC; CDR3: CASSQEPGLAGAGQETQYF
J: TRBJ2-5; length: 16; V: TRBV5-1; D: TRBD1; size: NA; DNA: TGCGCCAGCAGCTTCACCGGGACAGGGGTGGAGGAGACCCAGTACTTC; CDR3: CASSFTGTGVEETQYF
J: TRBJ2-2; length: 15; V: TRBV2; D: TRBD1; size: NA; DNA: TGTGCCAGCATAGGGGAGGCAGGGGGCGGCGGGGAGCTGTTTTTT; CDR3: CASIGEAGGGGELFF
J: TRBJ2-7; length: 13; V: TRBV28; D: NA; size: NA; DNA: TGTGCCAGCGGACTCCGCCTTGGCTACGAGCAGTACTTC; CDR3: CASGLRLGYEQYF
J: TRBJ1-2; length: 16; V: TRBV10-3; D: NA; size: NA; DNA: TGTGCCATCAGTGGATTGACGTCCCCCTCTTTATATGGCTACACCTTC; CDR3: CAISGLTSPSLYGYTF
J: TRBJ2-7; length: 13; V: TRBV18; D: TRBD1; size: NA; DNA: TGTGCCAGCTCATCGGGACAGGTGAACGAGCAGTACTTC; CDR3: CASSSGQVNEQYF
J: TRBJ2-3; length: 16; V: TRBV5-4; D: TRBD2; size: NA; DNA: TGTGCCAGCAGCTCGAAACTAGCGACTAGCACAGATACGCAGTATTTT; CDR3: CASSSKLATSTDTQYF
J: TRBJ1-4; length: 15; V: TRBV7-2; D: NA; size: NA; DNA: TGTGCCAGCAGCTTAAGGGCAGGGCTTAATGAAAAACTGTTTTTT; CDR3: CASSLRAGLNEKLFF
J: TRBJ2-7; length: 14; V: TRBV28; D: TRBD1; size: once; DNA: TGTGCCAGCAGTTTAAGGGACAGCTCCTACGAGCAGTACTTC; CDR3: CASSLRDSSYEQYF
J: TRBJ2-7; length: 14; V: TRBV5-4; D: TRBD1; size: NA; DNA: TGTGCCAGCAGCTTTGGGACAGGGTCCTACGAGCAGTACTTC; CDR3: CASSFGTGSYEQYF
J: TRBJ2-7; length: 16; V: TRBV7-4; D: TRBD2; size: once; DNA: TGTGCCAGCAGTTTACAAGCAGCGGGAGGAAAGAACGAGCAGTACTTC; CDR3: CASSLQAAGGKNEQYF
J: TRBJ2-2; length: 16; V: TRBV5-1; D: TRBD2; size: NA; DNA: TGCGCCAGCAGCTCGGCCCCGACTAGCGTCCCCGGGGAGCTGTTTTTT; CDR3: CASSSAPTSVPGELFF
J: TRBJ2-2; length: 13; V: TRBV5-1; D: NA; size: NA; DNA: TGCGCCAGCAGCACCGACAGCACCGGGGAGCTGTTTTTT; CDR3: CASSTDSTGELFF
J: TRBJ1-2; length: 16; V: TRBV14; D: TRBD1; size: NA; DNA: TGTGCCAGCAGCCAAGGAGGGACAGGGGGTGGATATGGCTACACCTTC; CDR3: CASSQGGTGGGYGYTF
J: TRBJ2-1; length: 16; V: TRBV5-6; D: NA; size: few; DNA: TGTGCCAGCAGCTTGGCCTTCGGGGCGGACTACAATGAGCAGTTCTTC; CDR3: CASSLAFGADYNEQFF
J: TRBJ2-7; length: 14; V: TRBV6-5; D: NA; size: NA; DNA: TGTGCCAGCAGTTTTCAGGCTCTAGACCCCCTTCGGCACTTC; CDR3: CASSFQALDPLRHF
J: TRBJ2-3; length: 12; V: TRBV12-5; D: NA; size: NA; DNA: TGTGCTAGTGGTTTGGGAGTGGATACGCAGTATTTT; CDR3: CASGLGVDTQYF
J: TRBJ2-7; length: 11; V: TRBV29-1; D: NA; size: NA; DNA: TGCAGCGTTTCCAGCTCCTACGAGCAGTACTTC; CDR3: CSVSSSYEQYF
J: TRBJ1-4; length: 16; V: TRBV5-8; D: TRBD1; size: NA; DNA: TGTGCCAGCAGCTTGCAACGGGGACAGATTAATGAAAAACTGTTTTTT; CDR3: CASSLQRGQINEKLFF
J: TRBJ2-1; length: 17; V: TRBV10-3; D: TRBD1; size: NA; DNA: TGTGCCATCAGTGATTCGGGACAGGGGACTTACTACAATGAGCAGTTCTTC; CDR3: CAISDSGQGTYYNEQFF
J: TRBJ2-1; length: 16; V: TRBV27; D: NA; size: NA; DNA: TGTGCCAGCAGATTGCGTGGGGAGATCAATTACAATGAGCAGTTCTTC; CDR3: CASRLRGEINYNEQFF
J: TRBJ2-1; length: 15; V: TRBV3-1/TRBV3-2; D: NA; size: few; DNA: TGTGCCAGCAGCCAAATGAAGACTAGTTTCAATGAGCAGTTCTTC; CDR3: CASSQMKTSFNEQFF
J: TRBJ2-3; length: 17; V: TRBV11-1; D: TRBD2; size: NA; DNA: TGTGCCAGCAGCTTAGCGCTCCTAGCGGGAGTTAAAAGTACGCAGTATTTT; CDR3: CASSLALLAGVKSTQYF